A single sample gave rise to the 27 T cell receptor beta chains below, sequenced in a study of CXCR3-negative and CXCR3-positive naive CD8 T cells. UMI-tagged TRB cDNA libraries were built via 5' RACE. TCRdb reprocessed the 5' RACE reads and stores each CDR3 protein as one record, lacking DNA. Here the sample table reports roughly 3,100 distinct CDR3 sequences. Sequencing input: naive CXCR3- CD8+ T cells from blood. Subset in this sample: CD45RO-CCR7+CD27+CD95- naive CD8+ T cells lacking CXCR3 (TNR3-). The receptors were gathered from a human donor in good health. Some clones in this sample may be carry-over from other donors' samples.

J is TRBJ2-1 and V is TRBV20-1; TCRdb proposes TRBD2, but this gene call is untestable without DNA. This CDR3 is 16 amino acids long. Germline CDR1 and CDR2: DFQATT and SNEGSKA (reference sequence). CDR3 sequence reads: CSARDLTSGVLNEQFF.

This clonotype is labeled medium-sized based on frequency. The V call is TRBV27, the J call TRBJ2-1; TCRdb picks TRBD2, but there is no DNA to check that call. In germline, CDR1 is MNHEY, CDR2 SMNVEV (reference sequence). This CDR3 comprises 14 residues. CDR3 in amino acids: CASSFGGPGGEQFF.

The chain couples TRBV7-6 to TRBJ2-3. The CDR3 spans 14 residues. Germline V gives CDR1 SGHVS, CDR2 FNYEAQ. The CDR3: CASSSLARTDTQYF.

This clonotype is deemed medium-sized by its frequency. The chain uses TRBV5-4 and TRBJ2-1; TCRdb selects TRBD1, and the lack of DNA leaves this call unchecked. CDR1 is SGHNT, CDR2 YYREEE, per germline (reference sequence). The CDR3 contains 16 residues. CDR3 amino acids: CASSFIFGGSYNEQFF.

By frequency, this clonotype registers large. The chain combines TRBV29-1 with TRBJ2-2; TCRdb calls TRBD1, which cannot be checked without DNA. The length of the CDR3 is 14 residues. The V gene's germline CDR1 is SQVTM and CDR2 ANQGSEA. CDR3 sequence: CSVPRTGDTGELFF.

This clonotype is medium-sized (0.01 to 0.1%) by frequency. V is TRBV27 and J is TRBJ2-7; TCRdb's D call, TRBD1, is unchecked because there is no DNA. Germline CDR1 is MNHEY and CDR2 is SMNVEV (reference sequence). The CDR3 spans 12 residues. The CDR3 protein is CASSLPGPEQYF.

Judged by frequency, this clonotype is medium-sized. J is TRBJ2-3 and V is TRBV6-6. In germline, CDR1 is MNHNY, CDR2 SVGAGI (reference sequence). CDR3 length: 13 amino acids. CDR3 amino acids: CASSFSYADTQYF.

This clonotype is called medium-sized based on its frequency. The chain links TRBV20-1 to TRBJ2-2; the D call from TCRdb, TRBD1, cannot be confirmed without DNA. CDR3 length: 16 residues. Per germline, CDR1 DFQATT and CDR2 SNEGSKA (reference sequence). The CDR3 protein is CSARPLGQMGAGELFF.

This CDR3 reads CASRRQGGEDTQYF. This chain joins TRBV7-9 and TRBJ2-3; TCRdb's D call of TRBD1 is untestable without DNA. The CDR3 extends over 14 amino acids. Germline V gene lookup returns CDR1 SEHNR and CDR2 FQNEAQ (reference sequence). The full variable domain, with the rest looked up from reference TRBV7-9 and TRBJ2-3, is DTGVSQNPRHKITKRGQNVTFRCDPISEHNRLYWYRQTLGQGPEFLTYFQNEAQLEKSRLLSDRFSAERPKGSFSTLEIQRTEQGDSAMYLCASRRQGGEDTQYFGPGTRLTVL.

The rearrangement joins TRBV11-3 to TRBJ2-1; TCRdb gives TRBD2 as the D gene, but with no DNA this cannot be confirmed. Germline assignment: CDR1 SGHNT and CDR2 YENEEA. This CDR3 region has 15 residues. The CDR3 protein is CASSSDSGSYNEQFF.

Frequency places this clonotype as medium-sized. The gene calls are TRBV7-2 and TRBJ2-3; the D call of TRBD1 rests on TCRdb alone, since no DNA is present to check it. From germline, CDR1 is SGHTA and CDR2 FQGNSA. This CDR3 is built from 15 residues. This chain's CDR3 is CASSLGQGNADTQYF.

This clonotype registers medium-sized by frequency. V and J are TRBV29-1 and TRBJ2-3; TCRdb gives TRBD2 as the D gene, but with no DNA this cannot be confirmed. CDR3 size: 15 residues. Germline CDR1 and CDR2: SQVTM and ANQGSEA. The CDR3 spells CSVEGISGSTDTQYF.

This clonotype is classed as medium-sized by frequency. The rearrangement links TRBV20-1 to TRBJ1-1. Germline assignment: CDR1 DFQATT and CDR2 SNEGSKA (reference sequence). The CDR3 sequence is 12 residues long. The CDR3 sequence is CSARPENTEAFF.

The rearrangement joins TRBV2 to TRBJ2-1; as DNA is missing, the TRBD1 call by TCRdb cannot be tested. Germline V CDR1 and CDR2: SNHLY, FYNNEI. The CDR3 covers 14 residues. CDR3 sequence reads: CASSVGGMVYEQFF.

This clonotype ranks as medium-sized in terms of frequency. This chain links TRBV19 with TRBJ2-5; lacking DNA, the TRBD1 call made by TCRdb goes unchecked. This CDR3 has 14 residues. Germline V CDR1 and CDR2: LNHDA, SQIVND (reference sequence). The CDR3 here is CASSRRQGRETQYF.

This clonotype is called medium-sized based on its frequency. This chain uses TRBV6-5 with TRBJ1-1; without DNA, the TCRdb call of TRBD1 cannot be checked. The CDR3 is made up of 13 amino acids. CDR1 and CDR2 (germline): MNHEY, SVGAGI. CDR3 loop: CASSYPGDTEAFF.

The CDR3 protein is CASSQDRNYGYTF. J is TRBJ1-2 and V is TRBV4-3. The CDR3 is 13 amino acids. Germline values: CDR1 LGHNA, CDR2 YSLEER.

This clonotype is identified as medium-sized from frequency. This rearrangement joins TRBV29-1 to TRBJ1-1. CDR1 is SQVTM and CDR2 is ANQGSEA in the germline V gene. This CDR3 region has 15 residues. The CDR3 is CSVEGSPAQLGEAFF.

V usage is TRBV5-1 and J usage is TRBJ1-1; TCRdb designates TRBD1, a call that cannot be tested without DNA. The length of the CDR3 is 14 residues. CDR1 and CDR2 from the germline V gene are SGHRS and YFSETQ. The CDR3 sequence: CASSYGTENTEAFF.

The rearrangement uses TRBV11-2 and TRBJ1-2; the TCRdb call, TRBD1, lacks DNA for checking. Germline V gene sequence: CDR1 SGHAT, CDR2 FQNNGV. The CDR3 is 14 amino acids. CDR3 in amino acids: CASSLDWTDYGYTF.

This chain links TRBV5-1 with TRBJ2-3; with no DNA, the TCRdb D assignment of TRBD1 cannot be verified. The CDR3 length is 18 residues. Germline V gene data show CDR1 as SGHRS and CDR2 as YFSETQ. The chain's CDR3 is CASSLAFWERGLADTQYF.

This rearrangement joins TRBV6-2 or TRBV6-3 to TRBJ1-5; lacking DNA, the TRBD1 call made by TCRdb goes unchecked. Germline values: CDR1 MNHEY, CDR2 SVGEGT. CDR3 length: 13 residues. The CDR3 sequence is CASSWIQGQPQHF.

This clonotype is classed as medium-sized by frequency. The chain has TRBV29-1 and TRBJ1-2; the D gene TCRdb calls, TRBD1, cannot be checked with no DNA. Germline V gene sequence: CDR1 SQVTM, CDR2 ANQGSEA. This CDR3 contains 13 residues. CDR3 residues: CSVETSGHYGYTF.

This chain connects TRBV6-2 or TRBV6-3 to TRBJ1-5. The CDR3 runs to 12 residues. Germline V gene data show CDR1 as MNHEY and CDR2 as SVGEGT. This CDR3 is CASWTESQPQHF.

The chain combines TRBV7-3 with TRBJ1-2; TCRdb names TRBD1, which stays unverified in the absence of DNA. Germline values: CDR1 SGHTA, CDR2 FQGTGA. CDR3 length: 17 amino acids. CDR3 residues: CASSLTGTAELSYGYTF.

Measured by frequency, this clonotype is medium-sized. The chain is built from TRBV7-6 and TRBJ2-6. The V gene's germline CDR1 is SGHVS and CDR2 FNYEAQ. This CDR3 has 16 residues. CDR3 in amino acids: CASKATGSSGANVLTF.

This clonotype is identified as medium-sized from frequency. The V and J genes are TRBV7-9 and TRBJ2-7; TCRdb calls TRBD1, which cannot be checked without DNA. Germline CDR1 reads SEHNR; CDR2 reads FQNEAQ (reference sequence). CDR3 length equals 15 residues. CDR3 region: CASSLRQDHSYEQYF. Full variable domain (missing parts from reference TRBV7-9 and TRBJ2-7): DTGVSQNPRHKITKRGQNVTFRCDPISEHNRLYWYRQTLGQGPEFLTYFQNEAQLEKSRLLSDRFSAERPKGSFSTLEIQRTEQGDSAMYLCASSLRQDHSYEQYFGPGTRLTVT.